One sample yielded the 10 T cell receptor beta chains listed below, sequenced in a study of T cell responses to AZD1222 COVID-19 vaccine. Repertoires were generated with immunoSEQ multiplex PCR, while TCRdb's copy carries only in-frame clones and drops some. The sample shows roughly 110,000 clones, around 87% of them seen only once. Specimen: peripheral blood, collected on day 0 of AZD1222 vaccination. The receptors stem from an adult in good health.

This clone showed up just a few times. V and J are TRBV7-9 and TRBJ1-4; D uncertain. There are 14 residues in the CDR3. Per germline, CDR1 SEHNR and CDR2 FQNEAQ (reference sequence). With 5 bases removed from V and 4 bases from J, the gap between germline ends came to 11 bases. CDR3 region: CASSARLGNEKLFF. CDR3 in DNA: TGTGCCAGCAGCGCGCGGTTGGGTAATGAAAAACTGTTTTTT.

The sample holds one count of this clone. V is TRBV27 and J is TRBJ2-1; the D is unclear. Trimming removed 8 bases at V and 2 bases at J, with 19 bases between. The CDR3 length is 16 residues. Germline V gene lookup returns CDR1 MNHEY and CDR2 SMNVEV (reference sequence). CDR3 protein: CASAKDGPSAYNEQFF. In DNA, the CDR3 is TGTGCCAGCGCGAAAGACGGACCATCGGCCTACAATGAGCAGTTCTTC.

This chain joins TRBV3-1 (or the pseudogene TRBV3-2) and TRBJ1-6; D might be TRBD1 (6 bases). This CDR3 spans 16 amino acids. Germline lookup yields CDR1 LGHDT and CDR2 YNNKEL (reference sequence). Trimming cost V 4 bases and J 7 bases, with 17 bases left between them. CDR3 amino acids: CASSPGPGGANSPLHF. CDR3 bases: TGTGCCAGCAGCCCCGGCCCCGGGGGCGCAAATTCACCCCTCCACTTT.

The CDR3 loop reads CASSLSGLLPHYSGANVLTF. CDR3 coding DNA: TGTGCCAGCAGTTTATCGGGACTACTCCCTCATTACTCTGGGGCCAACGTCCTGACTTTC. The chain joins TRBV27 to TRBJ2-6; 7 bases align to TRBD2. Trimming cost V 0 bases and J 0 bases; bases outside gene matches: 11. CDR1 MNHEY and CDR2 SMNVEV come from the germline V gene (reference sequence). This CDR3 comprises 20 residues.

This rearrangement joins TRBV7-3 to TRBJ2-5; perhaps D is TRBD1 or TRBD2 (6 bases each). Germline CDR1 SGHTA, CDR2 FQGTGA. The ends were cut back, 7 bases at V and 5 bases at J, with 20 bases in the middle. CDR3 length: 15 amino acids. The CDR3 spells CASTLGSGAGETQYF. The CDR3 bases are TGTGCCAGCACCCTGGGATCGGGGGCGGGGGAGACCCAGTACTTC.

The chain carries TRBV18 and TRBJ2-7; tentatively, D is TRBD1 (6 bases). The CDR3 is 14 residues long. CDR1 and CDR2 (germline): KGHSH, LQKENI. Trimming stripped 3 bases from V and 0 bases from J, with 9 bases between. CDR3 region: CASSPYRDSYEQYF. CDR3 nucleotide sequence: TGTGCCAGCTCACCCTACAGGGACTCCTACGAGCAGTACTTC.

V and J are TRBV11-1 and TRBJ2-1; D gene unclear. The CDR3 is 13 amino acids. CDR1 is SGHAT and CDR2 is FQDESV in the germline V gene (reference sequence). The V gene lost 5 bases and the J gene lost 7 bases, with 12 bases spanning the gap. The CDR3 here is CASSLDGLNEQFF. CDR3 bases: TGTGCCAGCAGCCTCGACGGGCTGAATGAGCAGTTCTTC. Full variable domain (missing parts from reference TRBV11-1 and TRBJ2-1): EAEVAQSPRYKITEKSQAVAFWCDPISGHATLYWYRQILGQGPELLVQFQDESVVDDSQLPKDRFSAERLKGVDSTLKIQPAELGDSAMYLCASSLDGLNEQFFGPGTRLTVL.

The chain links TRBV7-2 to TRBJ2-2, with 9 bases that match TRBD1. The V gene's germline CDR1 is SGHTA and CDR2 FQGNSA. Trimming at V came to 7 bases and at J to 6 bases, leaving 9 bases not matched to a gene. This CDR3 is built from 15 residues. The CDR3 loop is CASKPDRGSPGELFF. The CDR3 bases are TGTGCCAGCAAACCGGACAGGGGCTCACCCGGGGAGCTGTTTTTT.

This clone was seen a few times. The genes are TRBV24-1 and TRBJ1-5; 8 nucleotides line up with TRBD1. CDR3 length equals 20 residues. Unmatched junction bases numbered 18, after V lost 5 bases and J lost 1 base. The germline CDR1 and CDR2 sequences are KGHDR and SFDVKD. The CDR3, as DNA: TGTGCCACCAGTGCGACCCCCCAGGGGGCGGCGATTATCAGCAATCAGCCCCAGCATTTT. Protein: CATSATPQGAAIISNQPQHF.

This rearrangement joins TRBV2 to TRBJ1-3; a weak D match, TRBD1 (6 bases). CDR3 size: 14 residues. The germline CDR1 and CDR2 sequences are SNHLY and FYNNEI. V was clipped by 4 bases and J by 8 bases, with 15 bases between them. CDR3 residues: CASSVGTIVDTIYF. The CDR3 DNA is TGTGCCAGCAGTGTTGGGACAATAGTAGACACCATATATTTT.